A selection of T cell receptor beta chains follows, all from one sample in a study of spatial heterogeneity in lung cancer. TCRdb recomputed calls from the 5' RACE reads with MiXCR, one row per CDR3 protein. Counted here are about 120,000 distinct CDR3 sequences, more than 10% occurring once; the ten biggest clones make up around a sixth. The specimen was PBMCs, collected at follow-up. The receptors originated from a male donor with early-stage non-small cell lung cancer. CDR3s include the opening cysteine and the closing phenylalanine or tryptophan. The D gene is left open where the match is weak. Where a row states a size, it is once, few, many or the class of an expanded clone; other rows omit it.

V gene: TRBV4-3; J gene: TRBJ2-1; D gene: TRBD1; clone size: NA; CDR3 DNA: TGCGCCAGCAGCCACGCCGGGACAGGGGGTTACAATGAGCAGTTCTTC; CDR3 protein: CASSHAGTGGYNEQFF
V gene: TRBV19; J gene: TRBJ2-3; D gene: TRBD1; clone size: many; CDR3 DNA: TGTGCCAGTAATAACAGGGGGCGCACAGATACGCAGTATTTT; CDR3 protein: CASNNRGRTDTQYF
V gene: TRBV28; J gene: TRBJ1-6; D gene: TRBD1; clone size: NA; CDR3 DNA: TGTGCCAGCAGTCCACGGACAGGTGGAGACTATAATTCACCCCTCCACTTT; CDR3 protein: CASSPRTGGDYNSPLHF
V gene: TRBV9; J gene: TRBJ2-7; D gene: NA; clone size: many; CDR3 DNA: TGTGCCAGCAGCGTAGAGGGACAACCCACCTACGAGCAGTACTTC; CDR3 protein: CASSVEGQPTYEQYF
V gene: TRBV7-2; J gene: TRBJ1-3; D gene: NA; clone size: few; CDR3 DNA: TGTGCCAGCAGTCCAAATAGAAACACCATATATTTT; CDR3 protein: CASSPNRNTIYF
V gene: TRBV5-6; J gene: TRBJ2-2; D gene: NA; clone size: NA; CDR3 DNA: TGTGCCAGCGCTTTCGGGGGGCCCAACGGGGAGCTGTTTTTT; CDR3 protein: CASAFGGPNGELFF
V gene: TRBV5-1; J gene: TRBJ1-2; D gene: NA; clone size: NA; CDR3 DNA: TGCGCCAGCAGCTTCAGGACAGTTAACTATGGCTACACCTTC; CDR3 protein: CASSFRTVNYGYTF
V gene: TRBV6-4; J gene: TRBJ2-2; D gene: TRBD1; clone size: NA; CDR3 DNA: TGTGCCAGCACCGCACAGGGGTCGAACACCGGGGAGCTGTTTTTT; CDR3 protein: CASTAQGSNTGELFF
V gene: TRBV29-1; J gene: TRBJ1-6; D gene: NA; clone size: many; CDR3 DNA: TGCAGCGTTGTTTGGGCCTTAGGTTCACCCCTCCACTTT; CDR3 protein: CSVVWALGSPLHF
V gene: TRBV6-5; J gene: TRBJ1-6; D gene: NA; clone size: many; CDR3 DNA: TGTGCCAGCAGTTACTCAGCAACGGTCTATAATTCACCCCTCCACTTT; CDR3 protein: CASSYSATVYNSPLHF
V gene: TRBV2; J gene: TRBJ2-1; D gene: TRBD2; clone size: NA; CDR3 DNA: TGTGCCAGCAGCGGGACTAGCCCACAGCAGTTCTTC; CDR3 protein: CASSGTSPQQFF
V gene: TRBV10-2; J gene: TRBJ2-3; D gene: NA; clone size: few; CDR3 DNA: TGCGCCAGCAGTGTCCCCTCCCGAAGGGCAGTGGGGACAGATACGCAGTATTTT; CDR3 protein: CASSVPSRRAVGTDTQYF
V gene: TRBV25-1; J gene: TRBJ1-2; D gene: NA; clone size: NA; CDR3 DNA: TGTGCCAGCAGTGAATCCGGGGGAAACTATGGCTACACCTTC; CDR3 protein: CASSESGGNYGYTF
V gene: TRBV4-2; J gene: TRBJ2-5; D gene: TRBD2; clone size: NA; CDR3 DNA: TGTGCCAGCAGCCACGGACTAGCCACCCAAGAGACCCAGTACTTC; CDR3 protein: CASSHGLATQETQYF
V gene: TRBV10-2; J gene: TRBJ1-2; D gene: TRBD1; clone size: NA; CDR3 DNA: TGCGCCAGCACCCCTGGGACAGGGGGACGCTATGGCTACACCTTC; CDR3 protein: CASTPGTGGRYGYTF
V gene: TRBV21-1; J gene: TRBJ2-4; D gene: NA; clone size: few; CDR3 DNA: TGTGCCAGCAGAATGGGGTCACAGTCCCTAGCCAAAAACATTCAGTACTTC; CDR3 protein: CASRMGSQSLAKNIQYF
V gene: TRBV11-2; J gene: TRBJ1-1; D gene: NA; clone size: few; CDR3 DNA: TGTGCCAGCAGCTTACAGGTTAGAAACACTGAAGCTTTCTTT; CDR3 protein: CASSLQVRNTEAFF
V gene: TRBV5-1; J gene: TRBJ2-1; D gene: NA; clone size: many; CDR3 DNA: TGCGCCAGCACCCGCCTGGATGAGCAGTTCTTC; CDR3 protein: CASTRLDEQFF
V gene: TRBV28; J gene: TRBJ2-7; D gene: NA; clone size: few; CDR3 DNA: TGTGCCAGCAGTTCACCCGTCGGGTTTTACGAGCAGTACTTC; CDR3 protein: CASSSPVGFYEQYF
V gene: TRBV24-1; J gene: TRBJ1-4; D gene: TRBD1; clone size: NA; CDR3 DNA: TGTGCCACCAGTGATGGTGGGACAGGGACTAATGAAAAACTGTTTTTT; CDR3 protein: CATSDGGTGTNEKLFF
V gene: TRBV5-1; J gene: TRBJ1-2; D gene: NA; clone size: NA; CDR3 DNA: TGCGCCAGCAGCTTGGAGGGGAGGCTCGCTAACTATGGCTACACCTTC; CDR3 protein: CASSLEGRLANYGYTF
V gene: TRBV4-2; J gene: TRBJ1-5; D gene: NA; clone size: few; CDR3 DNA: TGTGCCAGCAGCCAAGAGTTCCGGGGCGGCCAGCCCCAGCATTTT; CDR3 protein: CASSQEFRGGQPQHF
V gene: TRBV18; J gene: TRBJ2-3; D gene: TRBD1; clone size: few; CDR3 DNA: TGTGCCAGCTCACGGGACAGCGGAGAAGATACGCAGTATTTT; CDR3 protein: CASSRDSGEDTQYF
V gene: TRBV29-1; J gene: TRBJ2-5; D gene: NA; clone size: few; CDR3 DNA: TGCAGCGTTCAAAGCTGGTGGGGGCAAGAGACCCAGTACTTC; CDR3 protein: CSVQSWWGQETQYF
V gene: TRBV18; J gene: TRBJ1-1; D gene: TRBD1; clone size: NA; CDR3 DNA: TGTGCCAGCTCACCATGGGACAGGGGGTATACTGAAGCTTTCTTT; CDR3 protein: CASSPWDRGYTEAFF
V gene: TRBV30; J gene: TRBJ2-7; D gene: NA; clone size: NA; CDR3 DNA: TGTGCCTGGAGGGGAACACCCCCCTACTACGAGCAGTACTTC; CDR3 protein: CAWRGTPPYYEQYF
V gene: TRBV3-1; J gene: TRBJ2-7; D gene: NA; clone size: NA; CDR3 DNA: TGTGCCAGCAGCCAAGATCCTCGGAGCTCCTACGAGCAGTACTTC; CDR3 protein: CASSQDPRSSYEQYF
V gene: TRBV28; J gene: TRBJ2-5; D gene: NA; clone size: NA; CDR3 DNA: TGTGCCAGCAGTTCACAGGGTTGGGAGACCCAGCACTTC; CDR3 protein: CASSSQGWETQHF
V gene: TRBV2; J gene: TRBJ1-1; D gene: NA; clone size: many; CDR3 DNA: TGTGCCAGCAGGGGTCTTTCGAACACTGAAGCTTTCTTT; CDR3 protein: CASRGLSNTEAFF
V gene: TRBV7-9; J gene: TRBJ1-4; D gene: NA; clone size: many; CDR3 DNA: TGTGCCAGCCGTCGGGGAGCTAGTGAAAAACTGTTTTTT; CDR3 protein: CASRRGASEKLFF
V gene: TRBV3-1; J gene: TRBJ2-3; D gene: NA; clone size: few; CDR3 DNA: TGTGCCAGCAGCCTTCGGGGAGCTGCAACGCAGTATTTT; CDR3 protein: CASSLRGAATQYF
V gene: TRBV30; J gene: TRBJ1-2; D gene: NA; clone size: NA; CDR3 DNA: TGTGCCCGCAAGACACAAAACTATGGCTACACCTTC; CDR3 protein: CARKTQNYGYTF
V gene: TRBV7-2; J gene: TRBJ1-1; D gene: TRBD1; clone size: NA; CDR3 DNA: TGTGCCAGCAGCTACGACAGGGTCAACACTGAAGCTTTCTTT; CDR3 protein: CASSYDRVNTEAFF
V gene: TRBV28; J gene: TRBJ2-7; D gene: NA; clone size: NA; CDR3 DNA: TGTGCCAGCAGTTTACCAGCAGGGGCATCCTACGAGCAGTACTTC; CDR3 protein: CASSLPAGASYEQYF
V gene: TRBV5-1; J gene: TRBJ2-5; D gene: TRBD2; clone size: few; CDR3 DNA: TGCGCCAGTCGTCGGGGGGACCAAGAGACCCAGTACTTC; CDR3 protein: CASRRGDQETQYF
V gene: TRBV21-1; J gene: TRBJ1-5; D gene: NA; clone size: many; CDR3 DNA: TGTGCCAGCAGCAAAGGACAGCCCCAGCATTTT; CDR3 protein: CASSKGQPQHF
V gene: TRBV20-1; J gene: TRBJ2-6; D gene: TRBD1; clone size: few; CDR3 DNA: TGCAGTGCTAGAGACACAGGGGGCGGCTCTGGGGCCAACGTCCTGACTTTC; CDR3 protein: CSARDTGGGSGANVLTF